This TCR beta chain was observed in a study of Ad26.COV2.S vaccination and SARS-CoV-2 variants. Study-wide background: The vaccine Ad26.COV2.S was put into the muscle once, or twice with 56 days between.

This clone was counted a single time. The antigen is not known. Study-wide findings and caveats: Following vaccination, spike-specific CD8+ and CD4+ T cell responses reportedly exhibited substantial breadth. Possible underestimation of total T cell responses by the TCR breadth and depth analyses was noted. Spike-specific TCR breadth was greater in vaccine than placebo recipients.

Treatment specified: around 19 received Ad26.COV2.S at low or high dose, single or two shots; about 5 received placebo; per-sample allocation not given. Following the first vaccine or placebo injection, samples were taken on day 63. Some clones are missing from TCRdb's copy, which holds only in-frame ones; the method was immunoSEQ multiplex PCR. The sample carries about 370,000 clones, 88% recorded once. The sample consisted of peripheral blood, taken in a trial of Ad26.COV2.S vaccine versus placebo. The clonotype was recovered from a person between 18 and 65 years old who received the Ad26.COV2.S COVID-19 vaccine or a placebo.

In DNA, the CDR3 is TGTGCCAGCAGCGACCCTCAGACAGGGCCAAATGAAAAACTGTTTTTT. Amino acid sequence: CASSDPQTGPNEKLFF. This sequence joins TRBV7-9 and TRBJ1-4, with 7 bases aligning to TRBD1. V dropped 5 bases and J dropped 5; count of bases not matched to a gene: 11. The CDR3 runs 16 residues. Germline V gives CDR1 SEHNR, CDR2 FQNEAQ (reference sequence).